The 27 T cell receptor beta chains in this list originate from one sample, sequenced in a study of human T cells and chemical hapten exposure. TCRdb re-called the RACE reads through MiXCR, storing one row per CDR3 protein. Of 60,000 to 65,000 distinct CDR3 sequences listed, about 11% are singletons. The time point is: patch test 3, about 24 weeks after DPC sensitization. The treatment was: therapeutic diphenylcyclopropenone sensitization with weekly scalp DPC. Sequenced here: whole blood, sampled in connection with sensitization to the hapten diphenylcyclopropenone (DPC). The receptors were gathered from a woman aged 25 to 39 with alopecia areata. Some clones in this sample may be carry-over from other donors' samples.

This clonotype occurred many times. The V call is TRBV4-1, the J call TRBJ1-4; 8 positions agree with TRBD1. Per the germline V gene, CDR1 is MGHRA and CDR2 is YSYEKL. The CDR3 length is 16 residues. J lost 7 bases, V lost 1 base, and 8 bases had no gene match. The CDR3 nucleotides are TGCGCCAGCAGCCAAGTAACAGGGGGAAAGGGTGAAAAACTGTTTTTT. Its protein is CASSQVTGGKGEKLFF.

This sequence joins TRBV4-3 and TRBJ2-1; 13 positions match TRBD2. CDR1 LGHNA and CDR2 YSLEER come from the germline V gene. This CDR3 region has 18 residues. After removal of 4 bases from V and 8 bases from J, the junction contained 14 bases not matched to a gene. The CDR3: CASSRRLAGGTHGDEQFF. In DNA, the CDR3 is TGCGCCAGCAGCCGGAGACTAGCGGGGGGAACCCATGGGGATGAGCAGTTCTTC.

There are many counts of this clonotype. The CDR3 coding sequence is TGTGCCAGCTCACTAACCGGGACAGGGGGCTCCTACGAGCAGTACTTC. As protein: CASSLTGTGGSYEQYF. The chain uses TRBV18 and TRBJ2-7, with 11 bases matching TRBD1. V shed 4 bases and J 0 bases; nucleotides not matched to a gene: 5. Per germline, CDR1 KGHSH and CDR2 LQKENI. CDR3 length: 16 amino acids.

The V and J genes are TRBV28 and TRBJ1-1; TRBD1 matches at 7 bases. The CDR3 has 11 residues. Germline CDR1 MDHEN, CDR2 SYDVKM. V was clipped by 10 bases and J by 12 bases; unmatched bases: 11. CDR3 in DNA: TGTGCCACCTTTTCCGGGACAGTCACTTTCTTT. The encoded protein is CATFSGTVTFF.

V is TRBV5-5 and J is TRBJ1-3, with D hard to call. There are 14 residues in the CDR3. The germline V and J ends were trimmed by 1 base and 0 bases, with 5 bases remaining between them. Looked up from germline, CDR1 is SGHKS and CDR2 is YYEKEE (reference sequence). The CDR3 coding sequence is TGTGCCAGCAGCTTGAGAGGCTCTGGAAACACCATATATTTT. It codes for CASSLRGSGNTIYF.

The V call is TRBV4-3, the J call TRBJ2-1; no definite D call. V shed 0 bases and J shed 10 bases, with 13 bases lying between them. The V gene's germline CDR1 is LGHNA and CDR2 YSLEER. The CDR3 runs to 14 residues. CDR3 sequence reads: CASSQEIAWEEQFF. The CDR3, as DNA: TGCGCCAGCAGCCAAGAAATAGCCTGGGAAGAGCAGTTCTTC.

The CDR3 protein is CASSYVPSAQYF. For the CDR3, the DNA is TGTGCCAGCAGTTATGTCCCCAGTGCGCAGTATTTT. This chain joins TRBV28 and TRBJ2-3; no clear D gene. Germline V lookup: CDR1 MDHEN, CDR2 SYDVKM. The germline V and J ends were trimmed by 4 bases and 10 bases, with 12 bases remaining between them. This CDR3 is built from 12 residues.

This clonotype has at least ten counts. This chain connects TRBV7-9 to TRBJ2-5, with a tentative D call TRBD1 (6 bases). This CDR3 comprises 15 residues. The germline V gene encodes CDR1 SEHNR and CDR2 FQNEAQ (reference sequence). The V end lost 5 bases, the J end lost 1 base, and 14 bases lay between the germline ends. This CDR3 reads CASSARTGIQETQYF. The CDR3 bases are TGTGCCAGCAGCGCCCGAACAGGGATCCAAGAGACCCAGTACTTC.

This clonotype was observed a few times. This rearrangement joins TRBV7-2 to TRBJ2-2, with D maybe TRBD2 (5 bases). Germline lookup yields CDR1 SGHTA and CDR2 FQGNSA. This CDR3 region has 14 residues. Trimming pared 5 bases from V and 4 bases from J, leaving 11 bases between. The CDR3: CASSGSLTTGELFF. The CDR3 DNA follows: TGTGCCAGCAGCGGGAGCCTGACCACCGGGGAGCTGTTTTTT.

This clonotype was recorded a few times. The chain uses TRBV6-5 and TRBJ2-1, with 7 bases lining up with TRBD2. CDR1 is MNHEY and CDR2 is SVGAGI in the germline V gene. The CDR3 length is 17 residues. V was pared by 5 bases and J by 5 bases, with 15 bases of the junction left unmatched. This CDR3 reads CASSHYSMSSGHNEQFF. In DNA form, the CDR3 reads TGTGCCAGCAGTCACTACTCGATGTCTAGCGGACACAATGAGCAGTTCTTC.

This clonotype has a handful of counts. This sequence joins TRBV20-1 and TRBJ2-3, with TRBD2 matching over 11 bases. Trimming removed 0 bases from V and 0 bases from J; junction bases left unmatched: 14. Germline CDR1 DFQATT, CDR2 SNEGSKA (reference sequence). CDR3 length: 20 residues. The CDR3 DNA is TGCAGTGCTAGAGATCGAGTAGCTAGCGGGGGGCCGCGGAGCACAGATACGCAGTATTTT. Protein sequence: CSARDRVASGGPRSTDTQYF.

This clonotype was counted many times. In DNA, the CDR3 is TGTGCCAGCAGCGCGTCGGACAGGGGCATTCAGTACTTC. Protein product: CASSASDRGIQYF. The chain recombines TRBV7-3 with TRBJ2-4; 9 bases align to TRBD1. This CDR3 is 13 amino acids long. Germline V lookup: CDR1 SGHTA, CDR2 FQGTGA. V shed 5 bases and J 9 bases; nucleotides not matched to a gene: 5.

This clonotype turned up a few times. The rearrangement uses TRBV3-1 and TRBJ1-6; D may be TRBD1 (5 bases). Deletions cut 1 base from V and 9 bases from J, with 10 bases between. The CDR3 contains 14 residues. CDR1 is LGHDT, CDR2 YNNKEL, per germline (reference sequence). DNA of the CDR3: TGTGCCAGCAGCCAAGGGGACGGCCTTTCACCCCTCCACTTT. Protein sequence: CASSQGDGLSPLHF.

This clonotype was detected ten times or more. The chain recombines TRBV5-5 with TRBJ1-1; D is unresolved. This CDR3 contains 15 residues. Germline CDR1 reads SGHKS; CDR2 reads YYEKEE (reference sequence). Between the trimmed V and J ends, which lost 4 bases and 0 bases, there was a span of 13 bases. Here the CDR3 DNA reads TGTGCCAGCAGCCCGCTTTCGAACATGAACACTGAAGCTTTCTTT. Its protein product is CASSPLSNMNTEAFF.

This clonotype was found many times. This chain joins TRBV21-1 and TRBJ2-3; the table's D call, TRBD2, was not checked against the DNA. TRBV21-1 is shown as a pseudogene. The CDR3 has 18 amino acids. The CDR3 DNA reads as TGTGCCAGCATCCGTATAGGACTAGCGGGAGGGGGGACAGATACGCAGTATTTT. Translating it yields CASIRIGLAGGGTDTQYF.

The chain couples TRBV29-1 to TRBJ2-7; a weak D match, TRBD1 (5 bases). With 4 bases removed from V and 2 bases from J, the gap between germline ends came to 12 bases. The CDR3 length is 13 residues. CDR1 SQVTM and CDR2 ANQGSEA come from the germline V gene. CDR3 protein: CSVARDKTYEQYF. The CDR3 nucleotides are TGCAGCGTTGCCAGGGATAAAACCTACGAGCAGTACTTC.

J is TRBJ1-2 and V is TRBV30; TRBD1 aligns across 9 bases. CDR3 length: 14 residues. Trimming took 2 bases from V and 4 from J; bases not matched to a gene: 5. Per germline, CDR1 GTSNPN and CDR2 SVGIG (reference sequence). This CDR3 reads CAWSSQGAAYGYTF. The CDR3 nucleotides read TGTGCCTGGAGTTCACAGGGGGCCGCCTATGGCTACACCTTC.

V gene TRBV2 combines with J gene TRBJ1-2; D may be TRBD1 (6 bases). CDR1 and CDR2 (germline): SNHLY, FYNNEI. V was cut by 6 bases and J by 4 bases, with 18 bases left in between. The CDR3 is 15 amino acids. The CDR3 bases are TGTGCCAGCAGGGAGGACAGCCGAAGTTCCTATGGCTACACCTTC. It specifies CASREDSRSSYGYTF. Supplemented by reference TRBV2 and TRBJ1-2, the full variable domain reads EPEVTQTPSHQVTQMGQEVILRCVPISNHLYFYWYRQILGQKVEFLVSFYNNEISEKSEIFDDQFSVERPDGSNFTLKIRSTKLEDSAMYFCASREDSRSSYGYTFGSGTRLTVV.

CDR3: CASSLVASGGFTDTQYF. CDR3 sequence (DNA): TGTGCCAGCAGCTTAGTGGCGAGCGGGGGGTTCACAGATACGCAGTATTTT. This chain joins TRBV7-8 and TRBJ2-3, with 9 bases that match TRBD2. The trim removed 1 base at V and 2 bases at J, leaving 7 bases unmatched. Germline V gene sequence: CDR1 SGHVS, CDR2 FQNEAQ. The CDR3 runs 17 residues.

This clonotype was observed many times. This chain links TRBV5-5 with TRBJ1-1; 7 nucleotides match TRBD1. Germline V gives CDR1 SGHKS, CDR2 YYEKEE (reference sequence). V shed 2 bases, J shed 11 bases, and the junction held 18 bases outside the gene matches. CDR3 length equals 16 residues. CDR3 region: CASSLGDRAGNVGAFF. The CDR3, as DNA: TGTGCCAGCAGCTTAGGTGACAGGGCGGGAAATGTAGGGGCTTTCTTT.

The chain couples TRBV4-1 to TRBJ2-2, with D perhaps TRBD1 (6 bases). The CDR3 extends over 17 amino acids. V gave up 0 bases and J gave up 3 bases, with 14 bases separating them. Per germline, CDR1 MGHRA and CDR2 YSYEKL. The CDR3 sequence is CASSQEGAGVYTGELFF. For the CDR3, the DNA is TGCGCCAGCAGCCAAGAAGGGGCAGGGGTCTACACCGGGGAGCTGTTTTTT.

The V and J genes are TRBV11-3 and TRBJ1-5, with D hard to call. The CDR3 spans 13 residues. Trimming stripped 5 bases from V and 16 bases from J, with 21 bases between. Germline-derived CDR1 and CDR2 are SGHNT and YENEEA. The CDR3: CASSLVTRPNYHF. The CDR3, as DNA: TGTGCCAGCAGCCTAGTTACTCGACCGAATTATCATTTT. The full variable domain, its missing parts supplied by reference TRBV11-3 and TRBJ1-5, is EAGVVQSPRYKIIEKKQPVAFWCNPISGHNTLYWYLQNLGQGPELLIRYENEEAVDDSQLPKDRFSAERLKGVDSTLKIQPAELGDSAVYLCASSLVTRPNYHFGDGTRLSIL.

This clonotype was recorded a few times. The V and J genes are TRBV18 and TRBJ1-3; perhaps TRBD1 as D (6 bases). Germline CDR1 KGHSH, CDR2 LQKENI. The CDR3 totals 15 residues. V shed 6 bases and J shed 4 bases, with 16 bases lying between them. In DNA, the CDR3 is TGTGCCAGCTCTCCGTACAGGGCGACAGGAAACACCATATATTTT. This translates into CASSPYRATGNTIYF.

This clonotype was seen repeatedly, ten times or more. The chain recombines TRBV7-3 with TRBJ2-3; the match to TRBD2 covers 8 bases. The germline CDR1 and CDR2 sequences are SGHTA and FQGTGA. This CDR3 has 15 amino acids. The ends lost 5 bases at V and 3 bases at J; junction bases unmatched: 7. In DNA, the CDR3 is TGTGCCAGCAGCCCAGGGACTAGAGGAACAGATACGCAGTATTTT. As protein: CASSPGTRGTDTQYF.

This clonotype was picked up a small number of times. The genes are TRBV5-4 and TRBJ2-2; a possible D gene is TRBD1 (6 bases). The CDR3 extends over 14 amino acids. Trimming pared 4 bases from V and 6 bases from J, leaving 13 bases between. Germline-derived CDR1 and CDR2 are SGHNT and YYREEE (reference sequence). Here the CDR3 reads CASSRDGGAGELFF. Here the CDR3 DNA reads TGTGCCAGCAGCCGGGATGGGGGCGCCGGGGAGCTGTTTTTT.

This clonotype showed up just a few times. This rearrangement joins TRBV4-2 to TRBJ1-2, with D possibly TRBD1 on 5 matching bases. The germline gives CDR1 LGHNA, CDR2 YNFKEQ. Trimming left V 4 bases short and J 3 bases short, with 12 bases between. The CDR3 runs to 14 residues. Written as DNA, the CDR3 is TGTGCCAGCAGCCCCAGGGTAGGGGACTATGGCTACACCTTC. Amino acids: CASSPRVGDYGYTF.

This clonotype occurred a few times. The chain employs TRBV6-2 or TRBV6-3 and TRBJ1-3; no clear D gene. Per the germline V gene, CDR1 is MNHEY and CDR2 is SVGEGT. The CDR3 runs to 14 residues. V shed 0 bases and J shed 3 bases, with 6 bases lying between them. Written as DNA, the CDR3 is TGTGCCAGCAGTTACTCGGGCCTTGGAAACACCATATATTTT. Amino acid sequence: CASSYSGLGNTIYF.